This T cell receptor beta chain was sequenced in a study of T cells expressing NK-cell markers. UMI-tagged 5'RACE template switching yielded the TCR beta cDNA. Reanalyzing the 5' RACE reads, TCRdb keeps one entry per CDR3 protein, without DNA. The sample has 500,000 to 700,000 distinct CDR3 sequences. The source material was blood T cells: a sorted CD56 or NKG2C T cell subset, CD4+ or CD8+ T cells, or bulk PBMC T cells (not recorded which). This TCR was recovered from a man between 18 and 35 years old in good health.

CDR3 protein: CASSLPREQYF. The chain is built from TRBV6-2 or TRBV6-3 and TRBJ2-7. This CDR3 has 11 amino acids. Per the germline V gene, CDR1 is MNHEY and CDR2 is SVGEGT.